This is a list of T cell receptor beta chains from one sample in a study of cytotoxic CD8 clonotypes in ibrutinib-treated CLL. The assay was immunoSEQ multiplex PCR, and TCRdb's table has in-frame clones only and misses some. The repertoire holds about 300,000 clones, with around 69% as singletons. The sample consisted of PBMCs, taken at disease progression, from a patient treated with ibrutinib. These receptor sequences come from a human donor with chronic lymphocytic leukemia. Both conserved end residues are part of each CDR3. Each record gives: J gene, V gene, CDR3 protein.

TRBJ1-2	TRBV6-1	CASSVDFEGYGYTF
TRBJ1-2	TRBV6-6	CASSYGEGGGYGYTF
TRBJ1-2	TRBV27	CASSRDIAYGYTF
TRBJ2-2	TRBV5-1	CASSLRLAGAGELFF
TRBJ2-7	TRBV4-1	CASSQDRTSRTGYYEQYF
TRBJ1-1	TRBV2	CASRAGTGNTEAFF
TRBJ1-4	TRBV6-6	CASAGASLTGGEKLFF
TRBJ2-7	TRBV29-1	CSVLAGGFGEQYF
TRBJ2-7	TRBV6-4	CASRTRANPWEQYF
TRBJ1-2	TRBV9	CASSVGNRGEVGYTF
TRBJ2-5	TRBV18	CASSPLGRALETQYF
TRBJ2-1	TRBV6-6	CASSYPGTTNEQFF
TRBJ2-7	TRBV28	CASSSGDLPTYEQYF
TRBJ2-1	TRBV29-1	CSVEGLYNEQFF
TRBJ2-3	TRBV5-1	CASSLALATDTQYF
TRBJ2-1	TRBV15	CATRQPSPGTGGMHNEQFF
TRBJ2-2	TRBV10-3	CAIERGAGELFF
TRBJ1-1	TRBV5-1	CASSSEGGHTEAFF
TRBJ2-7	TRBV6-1	CASSPSGRDEQYF
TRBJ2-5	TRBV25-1	CASSEGNWYQETQYF
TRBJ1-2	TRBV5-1	CASSLDARRYGYTF
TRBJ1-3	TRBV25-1	CASSFFGTGGNTIYF
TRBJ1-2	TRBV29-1	CSVEAGSGGYGYTF
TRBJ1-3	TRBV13	CASSLAPAHSGNTIYF
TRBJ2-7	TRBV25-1	CASSRLAGPYEQYF
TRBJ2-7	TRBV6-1	CASSEGSSYEQYF
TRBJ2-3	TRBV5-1	CASSFLLTGDNTDTQYF
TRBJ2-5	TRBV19	CASSIRPGRVETQYF
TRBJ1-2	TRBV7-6	CASSSTGQGLGGYTF
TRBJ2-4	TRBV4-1	CASSQDRALIAKNIQYF
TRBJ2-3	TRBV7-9	CASSLEGDTQYF
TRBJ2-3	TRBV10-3	CAISRGLPDTQYF
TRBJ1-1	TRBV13	CASSLRQTEAFF
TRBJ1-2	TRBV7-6	CASSLVIGVGYTF
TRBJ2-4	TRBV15	CATSSGVRAAKNIQYF
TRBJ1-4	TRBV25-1	CASRTGWIEKLFF
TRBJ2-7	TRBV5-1	CASSFRQGGSYEQYF
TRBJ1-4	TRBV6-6	CASSYSGTGGEKLFF
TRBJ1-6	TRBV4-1	CASSQGQGIEGSNSPLHF
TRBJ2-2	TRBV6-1	CASRRGGTGELFF